One sample yielded the 21 T cell receptor beta chains listed below, sequenced in a study of OX40 agonist ivuxolimab in advanced cancers. Sequenced by immunoSEQ multiplex PCR; TCRdb stores in-frame clones only, minus some. Among 63,000 or so clones, 84% were seen once, and the ten largest hold approximately 8%. Source: CD4+ or CD8+ T cells sorted from blood, taken in a trial of the OX40 agonist ivuxolimab. The origin of the receptors is an adult with an advanced solid tumor such as melanoma, head and neck, liver or kidney cancer.

The CDR3 reads CASSLTNTQYF. DNA for the CDR3: TGTGCCAGCAGCCTCACGAATACGCAGTATTTT. V and J are TRBV7-2 and TRBJ2-3; no clear D gene. Trimming cost V 5 bases and J 7 bases, with 7 bases left between them. Germline lookup yields CDR1 SGHTA and CDR2 FQGNSA. The CDR3 spans 11 residues.

The V gene is TRBV18, the J gene TRBJ1-5, with D unresolved. The V end lost 5 bases, the J end lost 0 bases, and 14 bases lay between the germline ends. CDR1 KGHSH and CDR2 LQKENI come from the germline V gene. The CDR3 has 16 residues. CDR3 nucleotide sequence: TGTGCCAGCTCAGCCGAACCCCCCTTTAGCAATCAGCCCCAGCATTTT. This codes for CASSAEPPFSNQPQHF.

The rearrangement uses TRBV19 and TRBJ2-1; 9 bases line up with TRBD1. The CDR3 is made up of 16 amino acids. Looked up from germline, CDR1 is LNHDA and CDR2 is SQIVND (reference sequence). J lost 7 bases, V lost 5 bases, and 12 bases had no gene match. In DNA form, the CDR3 reads TGTGCCAGTAGTGCAAACAGGGGGCATCCTTGGAATGAGCAGTTCTTC. This translates into CASSANRGHPWNEQFF.

The chain joins TRBV7-9 to TRBJ2-2; D not certain. The CDR3 consists of 14 residues. Looked up from germline, CDR1 is SEHNR and CDR2 is FQNEAQ (reference sequence). V shed 2 bases and J shed 3 bases, with 7 bases lying between them. The DNA for the CDR3 is TGTGCCAGCAGCTTAAAGTGGGACACCGGGGAGCTGTTTTTT. Translated, it gives CASSLKWDTGELFF.

The V call is TRBV5-8, the J call TRBJ1-2; TRBD1 matches at 10 bases. V shed 1 base, J shed 4 bases, and the junction held 7 bases outside the gene matches. Germline V gene lookup returns CDR1 SGHTS and CDR2 YDEGEE. The CDR3 sequence is 16 residues long. The CDR3 nucleotides read TGTGCCAGCAGCTTGTTTTCGGGACAGGGGTCCTATGGCTACACCTTC. Translation gives CASSLFSGQGSYGYTF.

The chain has TRBV5-1 and TRBJ2-3; D is undetermined. The germline V and J ends were trimmed by 1 base and 2 bases, with 8 bases remaining between them. Germline values: CDR1 SGHRS, CDR2 YFSETQ. The CDR3 length is 14 residues. The CDR3 reads CASSLYGNTDTQYF. The CDR3 coding sequence is TGCGCCAGCAGCTTGTACGGAAACACAGATACGCAGTATTTT.

The chain is built from TRBV11-2 and TRBJ2-5; D possibly uses TRBD1 or TRBD2 (5 bases each). Trimming left V 7 bases short and J 1 base short, with 13 bases between. Germline loops: CDR1 SGHAT, CDR2 FQNNGV. The CDR3 runs to 14 residues. The CDR3 loop is CASNLRGTQETQYF. CDR3 DNA sequence: TGTGCCAGCAACTTGAGGGGCACCCAAGAGACCCAGTACTTC.

The chain joins TRBV5-5 to TRBJ1-1, with a tentative D call TRBD1 (5 bases). This CDR3 region has 13 residues. Looked up from germline, CDR1 is SGHKS and CDR2 is YYEKEE (reference sequence). Trimming shortened V by 3 bases and J by 4 bases, and 10 bases separated the two germline ends. The CDR3 DNA reads TGTGCCAGCAGCTCGGGGGGTATCACTGAAGCTTTCTTT. It is translated as CASSSGGITEAFF.

The V gene is TRBV6-4, the J gene TRBJ2-1; the D gene is possibly TRBD2 (6 bases). In germline, CDR1 is MRHNA, CDR2 SNTAGT. This CDR3 is 14 amino acids long. The V gene lost 8 bases and the J gene lost 0 bases, with 11 bases spanning the gap. The CDR3 bases are TGTGCCAGCGCGAAGGAGGGCTCCTACAATGAGCAGTTCTTC. This sequence encodes CASAKEGSYNEQFF.

The chain links TRBV28 to TRBJ2-1; tentatively, D is TRBD1 (5 bases). The CDR3 loop spans 12 amino acids. V dropped 6 bases and J dropped 9 bases, with 12 bases sitting between them. Germline CDR1 reads MDHEN; CDR2 reads SYDVKM. This CDR3 reads CASSGRVFEQFF. For the CDR3, the DNA is TGTGCCAGCAGCGGCAGGGTTTTTGAGCAGTTCTTC.

The chain links TRBV7-9 to TRBJ2-7, with D possibly TRBD2 on 6 matching bases. CDR3 length: 16 residues. From germline, CDR1 is SEHNR and CDR2 FQNEAQ (reference sequence). V was clipped by 1 base and J by 0 bases, with 13 bases between them. CDR3 nucleotides: TGTGCCAGCAGCTTAGGTGCTAGCGTATACTCCTACGAGCAGTACTTC. Amino acid sequence: CASSLGASVYSYEQYF.

J is TRBJ1-3 and V is TRBV12-5; a weak D match, TRBD1 (5 bases). Germline values: CDR1 LGHNT, CDR2 FRNRAP. CDR3 length equals 15 residues. V was pared by 5 bases and J by 4 bases, with 15 bases between. CDR3 nucleotide sequence: TGTGCTAGTGGTCCCCAATCAGGGCGCGGAAACACCATATATTTT. Translation gives CASGPQSGRGNTIYF. The complete variable domain, with remaining parts taken from reference TRBV12-5 and TRBJ1-3, reads DARVTQTPRHKVTEMGQEVTMRCQPILGHNTVFWYRQTMMQGLELLAYFRNRAPLDDSGMPKDRFSAEMPDATLATLKIQPSEPRDSAVYFCASGPQSGRGNTIYFGEGSWLTVV.

V gene TRBV19 combines with J gene TRBJ2-7; D is possibly TRBD1 or TRBD2 (5 bases each). This CDR3 spans 15 amino acids. Trimming cost V 1 base and J 2 bases, with 12 bases left between them. CDR1 is LNHDA and CDR2 is SQIVND in the germline V gene (reference sequence). CDR3 in amino acids: CASSIGGTKTYEQYF. In DNA, the CDR3 is TGTGCCAGTAGTATAGGGGGGACGAAAACCTACGAGCAGTACTTC.

This chain connects TRBV7-2 to TRBJ2-1; possible D gene TRBD2, 7 bases. CDR1 SGHTA and CDR2 FQGNSA come from the germline V gene. V was pared by 1 base and J by 0 bases, with 13 bases between. This CDR3 comprises 17 residues. CDR3 nucleotides: TGTGCCAGCAGCTTAGTTCGGCGGGGGCGCTCCTACAATGAGCAGTTCTTC. It encodes CASSLVRRGRSYNEQFF.

This chain connects TRBV10-3 to TRBJ1-1; the match to TRBD1 covers 8 bases. Germline loops: CDR1 ENHRY, CDR2 SYGVKD. The V segment lost 4 bases and the J segment 8 bases; nucleotides outside the gene matches: 0. This CDR3 has 11 residues. This CDR3 reads CAISGDREAFF. CDR3 bases: TGTGCCATCAGTGGGGACAGGGAAGCTTTCTTT.

The chain couples TRBV2 to TRBJ2-2; TRBD2 matches 7 bases. Germline lookup yields CDR1 SNHLY and CDR2 FYNNEI. J gave up 3 bases and V 8 bases, and 0 bases lay outside the gene matches. The CDR3 spans 12 residues. CDR3 DNA sequence: TGTGCCAGCGGGGGGGACACCGGGGAGCTGTTTTTT. This translates into CASGGDTGELFF.

This rearrangement joins TRBV5-1 to TRBJ1-2, with D unresolved. The germline V gene has CDR1 SGHRS and CDR2 YFSETQ. Trimming shortened V by 0 bases and J by 7 bases, and 10 bases separated the two germline ends. The CDR3 is 13 amino acids. The chain's CDR3 is CASSLAGTIGYTF. CDR3 DNA sequence: TGCGCCAGCAGCTTGGCGGGCACGATTGGCTACACCTTC. The whole variable domain, filled in from reference TRBV5-1 and TRBJ1-2, reads KAGVTQTPRYLIKTRGQQVTLSCSPISGHRSVSWYQQTPGQGLQFLFEYFSETQRNKGNFPGRFSGRQFSNSRSEMNVSTLELGDSALYLCASSLAGTIGYTFGSGTRLTVV.

This clone was detected once. Relative to the germline gene, one junction end is altered; a read error may explain this. Other nucleotide sequences in the sample specify the same CDR3. The V call is TRBV7-2, the J call TRBJ2-7; D unclear. This CDR3 comprises 12 residues. Germline V CDR1 and CDR2: SGHTA, FQGNSA. In nucleotides, the CDR3 is TGCGCCAGCAGCCGGACGATTGGGGAGCAGTACTTC. It yields the protein CASSRTIGEQYF.

This clone was seen a single time. The rearrangement joins TRBV4-3 to TRBJ2-1; maybe TRBD2 (5 bases). The CDR3 is made up of 17 amino acids. CDR1 LGHNA and CDR2 YSLEER come from the germline V gene. V lost 5 bases and J 0 bases, leaving 17 bases between the germline ends. CDR3 DNA sequence: TGCGCCAGCAGCTTGGAGGTTTCTTTTAGCTCCTACAATGAGCAGTTCTTC. Translating gives CASSLEVSFSSYNEQFF.

This chain joins TRBV7-9 and TRBJ2-1, with 15 bases that match TRBD2. Trimming at V came to 1 base and at J to 2 bases, leaving 6 bases not matched to a gene. The CDR3 has 19 residues. In germline, CDR1 is SEHNR, CDR2 FQNEAQ (reference sequence). This CDR3 reads CASSLDQGLAGGPYNEQFF. CDR3 coding DNA: TGTGCCAGCAGCTTAGACCAGGGACTAGCGGGAGGACCCTACAATGAGCAGTTCTTC.

The chain joins TRBV5-1 to TRBJ2-5; 7 bases agree with TRBD1. The J segment lost 2 bases and the V segment lost 4 bases, leaving 8 bases of the junction unmatched. The CDR3 runs to 15 residues. Germline values: CDR1 SGHRS, CDR2 YFSETQ. CDR3 in amino acids: CASSIQTGRQETQYF. For the CDR3, the DNA is TGCGCCAGCAGCATACAGACAGGGAGACAAGAGACCCAGTACTTC.